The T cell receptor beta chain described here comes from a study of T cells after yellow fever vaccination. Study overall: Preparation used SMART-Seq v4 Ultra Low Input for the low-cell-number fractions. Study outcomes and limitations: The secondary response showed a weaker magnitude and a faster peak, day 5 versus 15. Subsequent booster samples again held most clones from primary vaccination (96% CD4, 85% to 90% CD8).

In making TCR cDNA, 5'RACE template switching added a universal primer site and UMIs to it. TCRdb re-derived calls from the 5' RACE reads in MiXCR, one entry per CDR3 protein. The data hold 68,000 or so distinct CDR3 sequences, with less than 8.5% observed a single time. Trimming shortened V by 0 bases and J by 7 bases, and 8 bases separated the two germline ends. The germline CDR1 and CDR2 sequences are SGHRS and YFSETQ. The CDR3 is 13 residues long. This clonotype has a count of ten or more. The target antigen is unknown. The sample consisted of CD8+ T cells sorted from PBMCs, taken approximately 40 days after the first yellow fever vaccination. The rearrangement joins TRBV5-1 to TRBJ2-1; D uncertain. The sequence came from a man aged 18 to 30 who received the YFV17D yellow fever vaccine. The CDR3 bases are TGCGCCAGCAGCTTGGCCGTCATGAATGAGCAGTTCTTC. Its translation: CASSLAVMNEQFF.